One and the same sample provided the 26 T cell receptor beta chains below, sequenced in a study of shared clonotypes between healthy human individuals. The assay was immunoSEQ multiplex PCR, and TCRdb's table has in-frame clones only and misses some. This table holds 1,100,000 or so clones, approximately 80% found once. Input material: memory CD4+ T cells from PBMCs. The subset was: CD45RA-negative fraction. These receptors were obtained from a young man in good health. Some clones in this sample may be carry-over from other donors' samples.

This clone was seen more than once but under ten times. The chain uses TRBV2 and TRBJ1-5; D is ambiguous. CDR3 length: 13 residues. Germline CDR1 is SNHLY and CDR2 is FYNNEI. V lost 7 bases to trimming and J lost 9 bases, with 16 bases between them. The CDR3 nucleotides read TGTGCCAGCAAAACACCCGGTTCGGGGCCCCAGCATTTT. This sequence encodes CASKTPGSGPQHF.

The gene calls are TRBV5-1 and TRBJ1-1; D unresolved. V was pared by 2 bases and J by 6 bases, with 11 bases between. The germline CDR1 and CDR2 sequences are SGHRS and YFSETQ. The CDR3 covers 13 residues. CDR3 in DNA: TGCGCCAGCAGCTTCCGGGAAAACTCTGAAGCTTTCTTT. Translation gives CASSFRENSEAFF.

The chain joins TRBV4-3 to TRBJ2-1, with TRBD2 identical over 9 bases. The germline CDR1 and CDR2 sequences are LGHNA and YSLEER. J lost 15 bases, V lost 0 bases, and 9 bases had no gene match. The CDR3 consists of 14 residues. The CDR3 here is CASSQELGGRAVFF. The CDR3 DNA sequence: TGCGCCAGCAGCCAAGAATTGGGCGGGAGGGCCGTGTTCTTC.

V is TRBV5-1 and J is TRBJ2-1; perhaps D is TRBD1 or TRBD2 (5 bases each). This CDR3 spans 16 amino acids. Deletions cut 2 bases from V and 8 bases from J, with 20 bases between. Germline lookup yields CDR1 SGHRS and CDR2 YFSETQ. DNA for the CDR3: TGCGCCAGCAGCTTAACATTAAGGGACCCACCGCATGAGCAGTTCTTC. Encoded protein: CASSLTLRDPPHEQFF.

The chain uses TRBV28 and TRBJ2-5; TRBD1 is a possible D gene (7 bases). The assigned J gene may be wrong: the sequence end matches TRBJ2-7 better. CDR1 MDHEN and CDR2 SYDVKM come from the germline V gene. This CDR3 contains 18 residues. The CDR3 reads CASSLFRRGRGESYEQYF. For the CDR3, the DNA is TGTGCCAGCAGTTTATTCCGGAGGGGCAGGGGGGAGTCCTACGAGCAGTACTTC.

J is TRBJ2-3 and V is TRBV11-3, with TRBD1 identical over 11 bases. V lost 5 bases and J lost 4; bases outside the gene matches: 5. The CDR3 has 15 residues. Germline V gene lookup returns CDR1 SGHNT and CDR2 YENEEA. This CDR3 reads CASSPGQGGADTQYF. The CDR3 nucleotides are TGTGCCAGCAGCCCGGGACAGGGGGGGGCAGATACGCAGTATTTT.

The chain links TRBV5-6 to TRBJ2-1; D gene uncertain. The CDR3 runs to 12 residues. Trimming took 1 base from V and 9 from J, leaving 8 bases between them. Germline CDR1 is SGHDT and CDR2 is YYEEEE. CDR3 region: CASSLISGEQFF. The CDR3 nucleotides read TGTGCCAGCAGCTTGATATCGGGTGAGCAGTTCTTC.

The V call is TRBV6-1, the J call TRBJ1-5, with 7 bases aligning to TRBD1. CDR3 length: 17 amino acids. Looked up from germline, CDR1 is MNHNS and CDR2 is SASEGT. The V and J ends lost 0 bases and 2 bases, in that order; junction bases with no gene match: 7. In nucleotides, the CDR3 is TGTGCCAGCAGTGAAGCGGGAGGGGGCGCAGGCAATCAGCCCCAGCATTTT. Residues: CASSEAGGGAGNQPQHF.

This clone showed up just a few times. J is TRBJ1-4 and V is TRBV14; 12 bases match TRBD1. Trimming cost V 4 bases and J 5 bases; bases outside gene matches: 8. The CDR3 has 17 amino acids. The germline V gene encodes CDR1 SGHDN and CDR2 FVKESK. The CDR3 loop reads CASSRGQGALRNEKLFF. In nucleotides, the CDR3 is TGTGCCAGCAGCCGGGGACAGGGGGCGTTAAGGAATGAAAAACTGTTTTTT.

The gene calls are TRBV18 and TRBJ2-3; D ambiguous. Trimming shortened V by 4 bases and J by 2 bases, and 22 bases separated the two germline ends. Germline values: CDR1 KGHSH, CDR2 LQKENI. The CDR3 contains 18 residues. The CDR3 nucleotides read TGTGCCAGCTCACTAACGCAACCGACAAATACTAACACAGATACGCAGTATTTT. Translation: CASSLTQPTNTNTDTQYF.

This clone was seen a handful of times. Other DNA sequences in this specimen translate into the identical CDR3. The rearrangement joins TRBV9 to TRBJ2-3, with no clear D. V was cut by 3 bases and J by 0 bases, with 2 bases left in between. Germline V gene data show CDR1 as SGDLS and CDR2 as YYNGEE. The CDR3 runs 12 residues. The CDR3 loop is CASSASTDTQYF. The CDR3 region has the DNA TGTGCCAGCAGCGCCAGCACAGATACGCAGTATTTT.

The V call is TRBV9, the J call TRBJ2-3, with TRBD1 as a possible D gene (6 bases). Germline assignment: CDR1 SGDLS and CDR2 YYNGEE. The length of the CDR3 is 13 residues. With 5 bases removed from V and 5 bases from J, the gap between germline ends came to 12 bases. The CDR3 region is CASSHRDIDTQYF. DNA for the CDR3: TGTGCCAGCAGTCACAGGGATATAGATACGCAGTATTTT.

The J gene is TRBJ2-1, the V gene TRBV7-8, with 10 positions matching TRBD2. V shed 5 bases and J 9 bases; nucleotides not matched to a gene: 31. This CDR3 contains 22 residues. Germline V gene data show CDR1 as SGHVS and CDR2 as FQNEAQ. CDR3 bases: TGTGCCAGCAGCCTAAGGGCCCTTGGACAGGGTCTCTCTAGCGGGAGTGGGGGTGAGCAGTTCTTC. It yields the protein CASSLRALGQGLSSGSGGEQFF.

The chain employs TRBV28 and TRBJ2-3; perhaps TRBD2 as D (6 bases). The CDR3 consists of 14 residues. V was trimmed by 10 bases and J by 7 bases, leaving 21 bases between them. Germline CDR1 and CDR2: MDHEN and SYDVKM. The chain's CDR3 is CATLQDESGYTQYF. As DNA, the CDR3 is TGTGCCACCCTGCAGGACGAAAGCGGGTATACGCAGTATTTT.

CDR3 sequence: CASRHLRGQGARTEAFF. The CDR3 nucleotides are TGTGCCAGCAGACACCTTAGGGGACAGGGGGCGCGGACTGAAGCTTTCTTT. The gene calls are TRBV28 and TRBJ1-1; 12 nucleotides line up with TRBD1. CDR3 length: 17 amino acids. Per the germline V gene, CDR1 is MDHEN and CDR2 is SYDVKM. Unmatched junction bases numbered 13, after V lost 6 bases and J lost 5 bases.

V gene TRBV5-1 combines with J gene TRBJ1-2; TRBD1 might be the D (5 bases). Germline lookup yields CDR1 SGHRS and CDR2 YFSETQ. Trimming cost V 7 bases and J 6 bases, with 22 bases left between them. The CDR3 is 15 residues long. CDR3 protein: CASRMTASSRDGYTF. The CDR3 coding sequence is TGCGCCAGCCGAATGACAGCCTCGAGTCGGGATGGCTACACCTTC.

The chain is built from TRBV4-1 and TRBJ2-6; D not certain. The V end lost 3 bases, the J end lost 2 bases, and 8 bases lay between the germline ends. Germline assignment: CDR1 MGHRA and CDR2 YSYEKL. The CDR3 is 15 residues long. CDR3 bases: TGCGCCAGCAGCCAGACCCCACCTGGGGCCAACGTCCTGACTTTC. The encoded protein is CASSQTPPGANVLTF.

This chain links TRBV30 with TRBJ1-2; TRBD1 is a possible D gene (5 bases). The CDR3 covers 14 residues. Germline CDR1 GTSNPN, CDR2 SVGIG (reference sequence). V gave up 5 bases and J gave up 7 bases, with 20 bases separating them. The CDR3 sequence: CAWSYRRKNSGYTF. The CDR3 DNA reads TGTGCCTGGTCCTACAGGCGCAAAAATAGTGGCTACACCTTC.

V and J are TRBV2 and TRBJ2-6; no firm D call. The CDR3 is 12 residues long. Trimming removed 7 bases from V and 5 bases from J, with 6 bases in between. Per the germline V gene, CDR1 is SNHLY and CDR2 is FYNNEI. The DNA for the CDR3 is TGTGCCAGCACCCTGAGGGCCAACGTCCTGACTTTC. Its protein product is CASTLRANVLTF.

This chain uses TRBV5-1 with TRBJ2-7, with 10 bases fitting TRBD2. The CDR3 runs 14 residues. V was clipped by 7 bases and J by 4 bases; unmatched bases: 8. Looked up from germline, CDR1 is SGHRS and CDR2 is YFSETQ. The CDR3 region has the DNA TGCGCCAGCTACTCTAGCGGGAGTTCGTACGAGCAGTACTTC. It yields the protein CASYSSGSSYEQYF.

There are a few counts of this clone. The genes are TRBV11-2 and TRBJ2-1, with TRBD2 identical over 9 bases. The germline gives CDR1 SGHAT, CDR2 FQNNGV. The CDR3 loop spans 16 amino acids. J gave up 10 bases and V 2 bases, and 12 bases lay outside the gene matches. In DNA form, the CDR3 reads TGTGCCAGCAGCTTAATAACTAGCGGGCCGGTTGTGGAGCAGTTCTTC. Translation: CASSLITSGPVVEQFF.

In DNA form, the CDR3 reads TGTGCCAGTAGTATTGGTAAGGGGTCCTATGGCTACACCTTC. Translating gives CASSIGKGSYGYTF. The chain is built from TRBV19 and TRBJ1-2; a weak D match, TRBD1 (5 bases). Germline CDR1 LNHDA, CDR2 SQIVND (reference sequence). The CDR3 extends over 14 amino acids. V was pared by 3 bases and J by 4 bases, with 12 bases between.

The rearrangement joins TRBV5-1 to TRBJ1-2, with a possible D match to TRBD1 (6 bases). In germline, CDR1 is SGHRS, CDR2 YFSETQ. The CDR3 runs 15 residues. V lost 4 bases and J 7 bases, leaving 20 bases between the germline ends. The CDR3 DNA reads TGCGCCAGCAGCCCGCAACCGGGACACGGGCGTGGCTACACCTTC. It translates to CASSPQPGHGRGYTF.

The genes are TRBV5-4 and TRBJ2-5, with D possibly matching TRBD2 (5 bases). CDR1 and CDR2 from the germline V gene are SGHNT and YYREEE (reference sequence). This CDR3 region has 15 residues. V was shortened by 1 base and J by 2 bases, with 12 bases between the two germline ends. CDR3 protein: CASSLRRPQQETQYF. CDR3 in DNA: TGTGCCAGCAGCTTGAGGAGGCCCCAACAAGAGACCCAGTACTTC.

The chain uses TRBV10-2 and TRBJ2-3; 10 nucleotides line up with TRBD2. Germline V lookup: CDR1 WSHSY, CDR2 SAAADI. The CDR3 consists of 15 residues. V trimming: 5 bases; J trimming: 1 base; junction bases outside the gene matches: 3. CDR3 sequence: CASSTGTSGTDTQYF. CDR3 in DNA: TGCGCCAGCAGTACCGGGACTAGCGGCACAGATACGCAGTATTTT.

The chain employs TRBV19 and TRBJ2-7, with 12 bases aligning to TRBD2. Germline V gene data show CDR1 as LNHDA and CDR2 as SQIVND (reference sequence). V was pared by 3 bases and J by 5 bases, with 8 bases of the junction left unmatched. There are 16 residues in the CDR3. The CDR3 reads CASSISTSGRSHEQYF. The CDR3 DNA reads TGTGCCAGTAGTATCTCCACTAGCGGGAGGTCCCACGAGCAGTACTTC.